The 13 T cell receptor beta chains reported below all come from one sample, sequenced in a study of T cells in Graves' hyperthyroidism and ophthalmopathy. TCR beta CDR3 regions were amplified from RNA. Primed by the HTBI set, a first-round RT-PCR was run on the TCR CDR3. One entry per CDR3 protein results from TCRdb running MiXCR on the multiplex PCR reads. The sample comprises about 560,000 distinct CDR3 sequences, roughly 17% of which are singletons, and around 19% rests with the top ten. The sequenced sample consisted of blood. The receptors originated from a woman aged 18-29 years with Graves' hyperthyroidism.

There are a few counts of this clonotype. V gene TRBV10-3 combines with J gene TRBJ1-1, with TRBD1 as a possible D gene (6 bases). The CDR3 is 14 residues long. Trimming pared 3 bases from V and 1 base from J, leaving 9 bases between. Per germline, CDR1 ENHRY and CDR2 SYGVKD. The CDR3 sequence: CAISEQGTNTEAFF. The CDR3 bases are TGTGCCATCAGTGAACAGGGAACGAACACTGAAGCTTTCTTT.

J is TRBJ2-5 and V is TRBV27; 9 bases match TRBD1. The CDR3 contains 15 residues. Germline V lookup: CDR1 MNHEY, CDR2 SMNVEV (reference sequence). Trimming removed 6 bases from V and 5 bases from J; junction bases left unmatched: 10. The CDR3 is CASRLQGASRETQYF. CDR3 nucleotides: TGTGCCAGCAGACTACAGGGGGCTTCCCGGGAGACCCAGTACTTC.

This clonotype came up many times. This rearrangement joins TRBV5-5 to TRBJ2-7; no reliable D call. Germline CDR1 and CDR2: SGHKS and YYEKEE (reference sequence). V was pared by 4 bases and J by 4 bases, with 12 bases between. CDR3 length: 13 amino acids. The CDR3 DNA sequence: TGTGCCAGCAGCGCGGACGGACGGTACGAGCAGTACTTC. Protein product: CASSADGRYEQYF.

This clonotype was seen at least ten times. This CDR3 is CASSLSGYTDTQYF. The CDR3 bases are TGTGCCAGCTCGCTCTCCGGGTACACAGATACGCAGTATTTT. This rearrangement joins TRBV18 to TRBJ2-3; D is ambiguous. The germline V and J ends were trimmed by 6 bases and 2 bases, with 12 bases remaining between them. This CDR3 has 14 residues. Germline assignment: CDR1 KGHSH and CDR2 LQKENI.

This clonotype was seen repeatedly, ten times or more. The chain links TRBV10-3 to TRBJ2-7; 7 bases fit TRBD1. The CDR3 spans 15 residues. J was trimmed by 0 bases and V by 4 bases; bases with no gene match: 6. CDR1 is ENHRY, CDR2 SYGVKD, per germline. In DNA, the CDR3 is TGTGCCATCAGTGTAACCGGGACAGCCTCCTACGAGCAGTACTTC. Translating gives CAISVTGTASYEQYF.

The rearrangement uses TRBV6-2 or TRBV6-3 and TRBJ2-1, with 10 bases aligning to TRBD2. Germline V gene data show CDR1 as MNHEY and CDR2 as SVGEGT. With 5 bases clipped from V and 2 bases from J, the junction kept 3 bases outside the gene matches. The CDR3 totals 15 residues. The CDR3 coding sequence is TGTGCCAGCAGTAGCGGGAGGGAACCCTACAATGAGCAGTTCTTC. This encodes CASSSGREPYNEQFF.

Many counts were recorded for this clonotype. This sequence joins TRBV12-3 or TRBV12-4 and TRBJ2-7; the D call may be TRBD1 or TRBD2 (5 bases each). The CDR3 length is 12 residues. V shed 6 bases and J shed 4 bases, with 10 bases lying between them. CDR3 nucleotides: TGTGCCAGCAGGTCGGGACGGTACGAGCAGTACTTC. This sequence encodes CASRSGRYEQYF.

This clonotype was found many times. The chain employs TRBV20-1 and TRBJ1-2, with D perhaps matching TRBD1 (6 bases). The CDR3 is 15 amino acids. CDR1 and CDR2 from the germline V gene are DFQATT and SNEGSKA (reference sequence). Trimming took 1 base from V and 4 from J, leaving 16 bases between them. The CDR3 DNA is TGCAGTGCTAGAGTACAGGGCCTTCGTGCCTATGGCTACACCTTC. The encoded protein is CSARVQGLRAYGYTF.

In this sample, this clonotype turned up many times. The chain employs TRBV20-1 and TRBJ1-1; unclear D gene. Trimming stripped 6 bases from V and 0 bases from J, with 14 bases between. The CDR3 is 14 amino acids. CDR1 is DFQATT, CDR2 SNEGSKA, per germline (reference sequence). The CDR3 is CSARSRGLNTEAFF. The CDR3 coding sequence is TGCAGTGCCCGATCCCGGGGTTTGAACACTGAAGCTTTCTTT.

J is TRBJ1-5 and V is TRBV7-2; D is unclear. This CDR3 is built from 16 residues. Germline assignment: CDR1 SGHTA and CDR2 FQGNSA. The V end was cut by 0 bases, the J end by 2 bases, with 11 bases between. CDR3 loop: CASSLAPGSGNQPQHF. The CDR3 DNA reads TGTGCCAGCAGCTTAGCCCCAGGTTCGGGCAATCAGCCCCAGCATTTT.

This clonotype was observed many times. The rearrangement joins TRBV12-3 or TRBV12-4 to TRBJ2-5; 8 nucleotides match TRBD2. CDR3 length: 16 residues. J lost 0 bases, V lost 0 bases, and 3 bases had no gene match. DNA for the CDR3: TGTGCCAGCAGTTTAGCTAGCGGGGTACACCAAGAGACCCAGTACTTC. It specifies CASSLASGVHQETQYF.

This clonotype has more than one count but fewer than ten. The rearrangement uses TRBV20-1 and TRBJ2-7; D gene unclear. Per germline, CDR1 DFQATT and CDR2 SNEGSKA (reference sequence). With 3 bases removed from V and 2 bases from J, the gap between germline ends came to 11 bases. The CDR3 is 13 amino acids. The CDR3 DNA reads TGCAGTGCTAGTAGAGGACCCCCCTACGAGCAGTACTTC. Its translation is CSASRGPPYEQYF.

V is TRBV20-1 and J is TRBJ2-3, with D possibly being TRBD2 (6 bases). The V gene lost 6 bases and the J gene lost 5 bases, with 18 bases spanning the gap. The germline gives CDR1 DFQATT, CDR2 SNEGSKA (reference sequence). CDR3 length equals 14 residues. The CDR3 spells CSAGDFAERDTQYF. The CDR3 DNA follows: TGCAGTGCAGGGGACTTCGCCGAACGAGATACGCAGTATTTT.